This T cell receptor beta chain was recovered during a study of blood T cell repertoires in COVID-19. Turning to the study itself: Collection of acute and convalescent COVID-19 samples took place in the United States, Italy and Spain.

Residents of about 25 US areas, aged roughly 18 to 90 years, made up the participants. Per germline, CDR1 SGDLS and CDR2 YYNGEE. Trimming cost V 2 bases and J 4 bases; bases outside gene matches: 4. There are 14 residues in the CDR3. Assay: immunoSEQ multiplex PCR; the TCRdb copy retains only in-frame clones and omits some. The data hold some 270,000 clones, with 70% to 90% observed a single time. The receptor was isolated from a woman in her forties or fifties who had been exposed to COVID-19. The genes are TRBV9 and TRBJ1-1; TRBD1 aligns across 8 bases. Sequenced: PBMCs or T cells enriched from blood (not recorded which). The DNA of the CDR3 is TGTGCCAGCAGCGTGGAAGACAGGGGCACTGAAGCTTTCTTT. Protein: CASSVEDRGTEAFF.